The sequence of this TCR beta chain was determined in a study of T cell repertoires in cytomegalovirus infection. About the research overall: Based on public TCR beta signatures, there were indications of CMV infection and of a matching HLA type.

TCRdb recomputed calls from the reads with MiXCR, one row per CDR3 protein. This table has around 630,000 distinct CDR3 sequences, 24% appearing once. The clonotype comes from a human donor in good health (CMV status not recorded). Some clones in this sample may be carry-over from other donors' samples. Material for sequencing was CD8+ T cells from PBMCs.

In DNA form, the CDR3 reads TGTGCCAGCAGCGGGACAGGGGGGATGAACACTGAAGCTTTCTTT. This codes for CASSGTGGMNTEAFF. The chain employs TRBV9 and TRBJ1-1; 10 bases are shared with TRBD1. This CDR3 spans 15 amino acids. Germline V gives CDR1 SGDLS, CDR2 YYNGEE. After removal of 3 bases from V and 0 bases from J, the junction contained 2 bases not matched to a gene. Using reference TRBV9 and TRBJ1-1 for the parts outside the CDR3, the full variable domain is DSGVTQTPKHLITATGQRVTLRCSPRSGDLSVYWYQQSLDQGLQFLIQYYNGEERAKGNILERFSAQQFPDLHSELNLSSLELGDSALYFCASSGTGGMNTEAFFGQGTRLTVV.